This note documents a single TCR beta chain sequence. Antigen: not known. The study ran its PCR with 60 Vbeta and 13 Jbeta primers. Using immunoSEQ multiplex PCR, the repertoire was profiled, and TCRdb retains in-frame clones only, with some absent. The data contain under 150,000 clones, roughly 73% of them singletons. The sample belongs to a study of cytomegalovirus exposure and HLA in healthy donors. Study findings and constraints: HLA allele associations emerged for around 15,000 TCR beta sequences in a later analysis, at 0.05 false discovery rate. Over 150 TCR beta chains were listed as cytomegalovirus-associated. In a later analysis, parvovirus B19, influenza, CMV and Epstein-Barr virus appeared linked to several top co-occurrence clusters.

Trimming removed 2 bases from V and 7 bases from J, with 11 bases in between. This CDR3 region has 13 residues. Germline lookup yields CDR1 SEHNR and CDR2 FQNEAQ (reference sequence). The sample comprised PBMCs. The V and J genes are TRBV7-9 and TRBJ1-2, with a possible D match to TRBD1 (6 bases). This receptor was obtained from a woman between 35 and 50 years old in good health and CMV-seronegative. This chain's CDR3 is CASSLTGPGGYTF. The CDR3 nucleotides read TGTGCCAGCAGCTTAACAGGGCCAGGTGGCTACACCTTC.